Listed below are T cell receptor beta chains from one sample, sequenced in a study of CD8+ T cells in alopecia areata. Assay used: immunoSEQ multiplex PCR; TCRdb lists only in-frame clones, some missing. The sample lists approximately 66,000 clones, roughly 57% occurring once. Here the sequenced sample was CD8+ T cells sorted from blood, taken at week 0. All receptors come from a human donor with alopecia areata. The CDR3 runs from the conserved cysteine through the conserved F or W. The order of the fields is CDR3 DNA, CDR3 protein, D gene, J gene, V gene, clone size. A D gene is named only where the DNA matches it firmly. Size values are once, few and many counts, or a class for expanded clones, and some rows have none.

CDR3nt: TGTGCCGTCCAGGATTCTAACTATGGCTACACCTTC; CDR3aa: CAVQDSNYGYTF; d_gene: -; j_gene: TRBJ1-2; v_gene: TRBV6-5; abundance: -
CDR3nt: TGCAGCGTTGATTCCCCCCTCTTCAGCGGGAGGGGTGCAGATACGCAGTATTTT; CDR3aa: CSVDSPLFSGRGADTQYF; d_gene: TRBD2; j_gene: TRBJ2-3; v_gene: TRBV29-1; abundance: -
CDR3nt: TGTGCCAGTACCAACTCTCTAACCATCCCTGAAGCTTTCTTT; CDR3aa: CASTNSLTIPEAFF; d_gene: -; j_gene: TRBJ1-1; v_gene: TRBV19; abundance: -
CDR3nt: TGTGCCAGCAGTCCCCTCGGAGAATACGAGCAGTACTTC; CDR3aa: CASSPLGEYEQYF; d_gene: -; j_gene: TRBJ2-7; v_gene: TRBV27; abundance: -
CDR3nt: TGTGCCAGCAGTTTATTGGGTCGGTTAGCCTATAATTCACCCCTCCACTTT; CDR3aa: CASSLLGRLAYNSPLHF; d_gene: -; j_gene: TRBJ1-6; v_gene: TRBV27; abundance: -
CDR3nt: TGCGCCAGCAGCCAAGGTGTTTTAGTTTGGGGGAACACCGGGGAGCTGTTTTTT; CDR3aa: CASSQGVLVWGNTGELFF; d_gene: -; j_gene: TRBJ2-2; v_gene: TRBV23-1; abundance: -
CDR3nt: TGTGCCAGCAGTTACTCGTGGGATGGATACAATGAGCAGTTCTTC; CDR3aa: CASSYSWDGYNEQFF; d_gene: -; j_gene: TRBJ2-1; v_gene: TRBV6-6; abundance: -
CDR3nt: TGTGCCAGCAGTCCCATCTCGAGAATCACCGGGGAGCTGTTTTTT; CDR3aa: CASSPISRITGELFF; d_gene: -; j_gene: TRBJ2-2; v_gene: TRBV28; abundance: few
CDR3nt: TGTGCCAGCAGCCCAGGACGTGAAAGGTCTGGGGCCAACGTCCTGACTTTC; CDR3aa: CASSPGRERSGANVLTF; d_gene: -; j_gene: TRBJ2-6; v_gene: TRBV7-9; abundance: -
CDR3nt: TGTGCCAGCCGCTATTACAGGGGAGGGGACTATGGCTACACCTTC; CDR3aa: CASRYYRGGDYGYTF; d_gene: TRBD1; j_gene: TRBJ1-2; v_gene: TRBV6-6; abundance: -
CDR3nt: TGCAGCGTTGAAGAGCGGGCTAGTCTCCAAGAGACCCAGTACTTC; CDR3aa: CSVEERASLQETQYF; d_gene: -; j_gene: TRBJ2-5; v_gene: TRBV29-1; abundance: few
CDR3nt: TGTGCCACCGGTCACCGCTACGAGCAGTACTTC; CDR3aa: CATGHRYEQYF; d_gene: -; j_gene: TRBJ2-7; v_gene: TRBV5-4; abundance: -
CDR3nt: TGTGCCAGCAGCGGGACAGGGAGGTACGAGCAGTACTTC; CDR3aa: CASSGTGRYEQYF; d_gene: TRBD1; j_gene: TRBJ2-7; v_gene: TRBV25-1; abundance: few
CDR3nt: TGTGCCAGCAGCCACCCCCCCCGGGGGGGCCCCAATGAGCAGTTCTTC; CDR3aa: CASSHPPRGGPNEQFF; d_gene: TRBD2; j_gene: TRBJ2-1; v_gene: TRBV9; abundance: -
CDR3nt: TGTGCCAGCAGCTTCGAACAGGGGAACACTGAAGCTTTCTTT; CDR3aa: CASSFEQGNTEAFF; d_gene: -; j_gene: TRBJ1-1; v_gene: TRBV7-2; abundance: once
CDR3nt: TGTGCCAGTAGTACGTGGATCGGAGAGACCCAGTACTTC; CDR3aa: CASSTWIGETQYF; d_gene: -; j_gene: TRBJ2-5; v_gene: TRBV19; abundance: -
CDR3nt: TGCGCCAGCAGCCAAGGACTAGCGGGAGGCCTCCAAGAGACCCAGTACTTC; CDR3aa: CASSQGLAGGLQETQYF; d_gene: TRBD2; j_gene: TRBJ2-5; v_gene: TRBV4-3; abundance: -
CDR3nt: TGCGCCAGCAGTGGAGGAACTGAAGCTTTCTTT; CDR3aa: CASSGGTEAFF; d_gene: -; j_gene: TRBJ1-1; v_gene: TRBV4-1; abundance: -
CDR3nt: TGTGCCAGCAGTGCCGGGACTAGCGGCCTTTCAGATACGCAGTATTTT; CDR3aa: CASSAGTSGLSDTQYF; d_gene: TRBD2; j_gene: TRBJ2-3; v_gene: TRBV2; abundance: -
CDR3nt: TGTGCCAGCAGCCAGCCGGGACTAGCGGGAACCTACGAGCAGTACTTC; CDR3aa: CASSQPGLAGTYEQYF; d_gene: TRBD2; j_gene: TRBJ2-7; v_gene: TRBV5-6; abundance: -
CDR3nt: TGCAGCGTTGAAGATCAGGGGGCCGGTAACACTGAAGCTTTCTTT; CDR3aa: CSVEDQGAGNTEAFF; d_gene: TRBD1; j_gene: TRBJ1-1; v_gene: TRBV29-1; abundance: -
CDR3nt: TGTGCCAGCAGTGCCTACGAAGGGTGGGATACGCAGTATTTT; CDR3aa: CASSAYEGWDTQYF; d_gene: -; j_gene: TRBJ2-3; v_gene: TRBV27; abundance: -
CDR3nt: TGCGCCAGCAGCCAAGAGCGGACAGGACTACAAGAGACCCAGTACTTC; CDR3aa: CASSQERTGLQETQYF; d_gene: -; j_gene: TRBJ2-5; v_gene: TRBV4-1; abundance: few
CDR3nt: TGTGCCAGCAGCCAGAATACAGGGATGAACACTGAAGCTTTCTTT; CDR3aa: CASSQNTGMNTEAFF; d_gene: -; j_gene: TRBJ1-1; v_gene: TRBV4-2; abundance: -
CDR3nt: TGCAGCGTTGGGCCCGAAGCCGGGGAGCTGTTTTTT; CDR3aa: CSVGPEAGELFF; d_gene: -; j_gene: TRBJ2-2; v_gene: TRBV29-1; abundance: -